Here is one T cell receptor (beta chain) with its context. The specificity of this receptor is unknown. No much larger clone exists at a distance of one base, and base qualities are not known. The sample comes from a study of blood T cell repertoires in COVID-19 (dated by TCRdb to the early 2020s). Background for the entire study: Samples from collaborators originated in the United States, Italy and Spain and spanned both the acute and convalescent phases of COVID-19. Where HLA class I and class II types were available, the types were taken from metadata supplied by the sample provider, not from assay-based typing. The repertoires were released in a freely available public database meant as a resource for research on the immune response to SARS-CoV-2. The samples were drawn from two sources: the first 160 participants of the ongoing ImmuneRACE study, and 1,200 or so subjects contributed by 6 global collaborators. Nearly every sample came with metadata listing a de-identified subject ID, COVID-19 status, age in years and sex. Deeply sampled blood TCRbeta repertoires from subjects exposed to, actively infected with, or recovered from COVID-19 were included in the dataset. The prospective study material was composed of cDNA or gDNA derived from T cells, B-cell-depleted T cells, or PBMCs.

The germline V and J ends show losses of 4 bases and 0 bases respectively, and no gene match explains 4 bases of the junction. The CDR3 has 17 amino acids, counting the end cysteine and phenylalanine. The CDR3 DNA has 51 bases and is translated from base 1. From a lookup of the germline V gene (reference sequence), CDR1 and CDR2 are SGHKS and YYEKEE. TCRbeta CDR3 regions were amplified from genomic DNA using the immunoSEQ Assay, a bias-controlled multiplex PCR. Per the authors' processing: The number of nucleated cells in each sample was estimated by amplification of reference gene primers within the assay. To quantify the absolute abundance of each unique TCRbeta CDR3 rearrangement, sequence reads were collapsed and filtered. For each sample, productive Simpson clonality was calculated as the square root of Simpson's diversity index over productive rearrangements. TCRdb obtained this table from immuneACCESS and retained in-frame rearrangements with V and J assigned. These tables miss some clones; where compared with another copy, unresolved V genes account for less than half of the shortfall, and the remainder is unexplained. That table gives V, J and clone size, and the DNA gave D and trimming. A total of about 170,000 clones appear in this sample, approximately 90% of them only once. Jointly, the top ten make up roughly 5% of the sample.

In Seattle, one collaborating source enrolled patients while the infection was active and tracked those patients longitudinally over the course of disease. The collaborating institutions used their own protocols to collect whole blood in K2EDTA tubes. For TCRbeta analysis, collaborators shipped samples as frozen whole blood, isolated PBMCs, or DNA extracted from either of those sample types. What the work shows at the level of the full study, not this receptor alone: The quantity of clinical and demographic metadata differed by source and by participant and was supplied without curation.

Sequenced material: peripheral blood. This clonotype was sampled from a man aged 18 to 29 with COVID-19, enrolled during active disease. The rearrangement combines TRBV5-5 with TRBJ2-1, with 13 bases in between that match TRBD2. The CDR3 here reads CASSPRTSGSSYNEQFF. The DNA sequence is given as TGTGCCAGCAGCCCCAGGACTAGCGGGAGCTCCTACAATGAGCAGTTCTTC.